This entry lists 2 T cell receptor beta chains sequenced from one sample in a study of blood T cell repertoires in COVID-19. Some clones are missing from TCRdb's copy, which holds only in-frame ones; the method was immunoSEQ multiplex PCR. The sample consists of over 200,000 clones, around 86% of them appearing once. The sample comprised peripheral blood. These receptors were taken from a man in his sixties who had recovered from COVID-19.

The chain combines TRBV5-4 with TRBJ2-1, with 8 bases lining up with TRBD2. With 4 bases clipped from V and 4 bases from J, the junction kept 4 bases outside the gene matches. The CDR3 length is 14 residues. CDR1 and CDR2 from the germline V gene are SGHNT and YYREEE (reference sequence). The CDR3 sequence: CASSPTSGYNEQFF. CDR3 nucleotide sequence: TGTGCCAGCAGCCCCACTAGCGGTTACAATGAGCAGTTCTTC.

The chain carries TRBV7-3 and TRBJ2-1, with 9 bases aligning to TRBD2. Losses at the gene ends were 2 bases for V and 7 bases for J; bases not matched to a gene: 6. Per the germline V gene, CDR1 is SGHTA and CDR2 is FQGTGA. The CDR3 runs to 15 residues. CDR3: CASSLAGGPLNEQFF. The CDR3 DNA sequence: TGTGCCAGCAGCTTAGCGGGAGGGCCATTGAATGAGCAGTTCTTC. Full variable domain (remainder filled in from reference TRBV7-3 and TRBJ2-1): GAGVSQTPSNKVTEKGKYVELRCDPISGHTALYWYRQSLGQGPEFLIYFQGTGAADDSGLPNDRFFAVRPEGSVSTLKIQRTERGDSAVYLCASSLAGGPLNEQFFGPGTRLTVL.